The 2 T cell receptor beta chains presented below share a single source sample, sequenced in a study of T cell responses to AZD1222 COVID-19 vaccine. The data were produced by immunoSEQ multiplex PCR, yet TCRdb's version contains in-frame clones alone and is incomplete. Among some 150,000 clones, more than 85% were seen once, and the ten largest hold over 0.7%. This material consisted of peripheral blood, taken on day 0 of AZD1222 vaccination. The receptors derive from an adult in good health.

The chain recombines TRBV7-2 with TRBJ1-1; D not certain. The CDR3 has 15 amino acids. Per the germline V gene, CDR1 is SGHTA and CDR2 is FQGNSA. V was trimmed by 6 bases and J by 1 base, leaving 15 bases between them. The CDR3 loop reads CASRLSDLENTEAFF. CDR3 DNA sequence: TGTGCCAGCAGACTTTCGGACCTCGAGAACACTGAAGCTTTCTTT.

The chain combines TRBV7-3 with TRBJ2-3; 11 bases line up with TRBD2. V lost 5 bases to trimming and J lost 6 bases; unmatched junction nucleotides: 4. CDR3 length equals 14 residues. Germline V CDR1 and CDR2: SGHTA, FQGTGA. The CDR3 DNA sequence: TGTGCCAGCAGCCTTACTAGCGGGGGCGATACGCAGTATTTT. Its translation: CASSLTSGGDTQYF.